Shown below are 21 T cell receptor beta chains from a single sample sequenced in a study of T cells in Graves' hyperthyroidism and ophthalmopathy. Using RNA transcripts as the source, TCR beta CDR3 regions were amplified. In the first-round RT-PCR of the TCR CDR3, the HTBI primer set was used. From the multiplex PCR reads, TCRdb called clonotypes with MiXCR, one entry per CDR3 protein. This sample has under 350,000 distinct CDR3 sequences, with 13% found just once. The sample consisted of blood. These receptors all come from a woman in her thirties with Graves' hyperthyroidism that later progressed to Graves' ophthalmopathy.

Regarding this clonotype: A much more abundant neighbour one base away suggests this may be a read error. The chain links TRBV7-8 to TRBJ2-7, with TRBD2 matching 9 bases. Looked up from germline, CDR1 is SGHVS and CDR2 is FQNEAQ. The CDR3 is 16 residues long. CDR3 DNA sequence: TGTGCCAACAGCTTAGAGGTCCCTAGCGGGGTCTACGAGCAGTACTTC. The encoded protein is CANSLEVPSGVYEQYF.

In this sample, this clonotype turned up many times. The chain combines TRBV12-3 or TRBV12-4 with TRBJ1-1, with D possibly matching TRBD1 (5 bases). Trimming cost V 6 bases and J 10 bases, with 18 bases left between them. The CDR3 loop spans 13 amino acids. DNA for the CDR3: TGTGCCAGCAGGGACAATTCCCAGGAAGGAGCTTTCTTT. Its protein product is CASRDNSQEGAFF.

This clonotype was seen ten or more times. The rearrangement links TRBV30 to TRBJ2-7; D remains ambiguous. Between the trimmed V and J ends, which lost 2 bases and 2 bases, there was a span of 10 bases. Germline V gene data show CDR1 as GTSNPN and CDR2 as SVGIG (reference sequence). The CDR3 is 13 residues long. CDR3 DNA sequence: TGTGCCTGGAGTCGGGTCCAAACCTACGAGCAGTACTTC. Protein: CAWSRVQTYEQYF. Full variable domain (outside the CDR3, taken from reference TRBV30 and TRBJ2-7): SQTIHQWPATLVQPVGSPLSLECTVEGTSNPNLYWYRQAAGRGLQLLFYSVGIGQISSEVPQNLSASRPQDRQFILSSKKLLLSDSGFYLCAWSRVQTYEQYFGPGTRLTVT.

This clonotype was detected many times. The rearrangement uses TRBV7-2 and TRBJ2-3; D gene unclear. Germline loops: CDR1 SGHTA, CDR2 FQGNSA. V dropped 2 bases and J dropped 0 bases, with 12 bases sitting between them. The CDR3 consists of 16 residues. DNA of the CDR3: TGTGCCAGCAGCTTACACCCCCGTCTTAGCACAGATACGCAGTATTTT. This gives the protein CASSLHPRLSTDTQYF.

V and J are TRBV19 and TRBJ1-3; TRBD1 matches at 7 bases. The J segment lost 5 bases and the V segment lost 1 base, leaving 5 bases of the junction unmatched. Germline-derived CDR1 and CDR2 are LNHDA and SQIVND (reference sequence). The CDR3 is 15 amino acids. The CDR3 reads CASSIGTGWRNTIYF. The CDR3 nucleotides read TGTGCCAGTAGTATAGGGACAGGATGGAGAAACACCATATATTTT.

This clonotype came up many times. The CDR3 bases are TGTGCCAGCAGTTTCGTAGGTCTATCATCGAACGAGCAGTACTTC. Amino acid sequence: CASSFVGLSSNEQYF. The rearrangement joins TRBV12-3 or TRBV12-4 to TRBJ2-7; no definite D call. CDR3 size: 15 residues. V was cut by 3 bases and J by 5 bases, with 17 bases left in between.

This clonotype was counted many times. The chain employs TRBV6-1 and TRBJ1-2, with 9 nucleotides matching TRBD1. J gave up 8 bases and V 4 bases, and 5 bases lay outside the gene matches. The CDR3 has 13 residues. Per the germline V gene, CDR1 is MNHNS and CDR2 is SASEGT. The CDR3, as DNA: TGTGCCAGCAGTGCCTGGACAGGGGAAGGCTACACCTTC. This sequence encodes CASSAWTGEGYTF.

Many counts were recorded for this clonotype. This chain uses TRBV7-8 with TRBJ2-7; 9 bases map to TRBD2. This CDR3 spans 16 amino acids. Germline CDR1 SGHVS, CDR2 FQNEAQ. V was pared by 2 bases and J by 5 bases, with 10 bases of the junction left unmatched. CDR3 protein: CASSLYVEREVHEQYF. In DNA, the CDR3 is TGTGCCAGCAGCTTATACGTCGAGCGGGAGGTCCACGAGCAGTACTTC.

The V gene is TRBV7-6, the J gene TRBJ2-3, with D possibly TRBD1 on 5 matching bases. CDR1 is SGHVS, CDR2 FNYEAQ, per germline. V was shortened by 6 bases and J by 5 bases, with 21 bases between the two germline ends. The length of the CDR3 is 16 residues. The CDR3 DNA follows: TGTGCCAGCAGTTTCACCTACAGGCAAAGAGGAGATACGCAGTATTTT. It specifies CASSFTYRQRGDTQYF.

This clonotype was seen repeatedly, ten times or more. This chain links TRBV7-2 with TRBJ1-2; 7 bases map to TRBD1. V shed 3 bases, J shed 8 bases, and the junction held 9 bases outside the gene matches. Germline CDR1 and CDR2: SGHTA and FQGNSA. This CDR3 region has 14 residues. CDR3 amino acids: CASSLGGTEWGYTF. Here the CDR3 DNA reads TGTGCCAGCAGCTTGGGGGGGACAGAGTGGGGCTACACCTTC.

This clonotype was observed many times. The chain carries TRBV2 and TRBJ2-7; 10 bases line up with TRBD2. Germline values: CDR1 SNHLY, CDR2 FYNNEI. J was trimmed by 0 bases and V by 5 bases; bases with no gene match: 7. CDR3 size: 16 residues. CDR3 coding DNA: TGTGCCAGCAGTACCTCCCTAGCGGGAGACTCCTACGAGCAGTACTTC. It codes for CASSTSLAGDSYEQYF.

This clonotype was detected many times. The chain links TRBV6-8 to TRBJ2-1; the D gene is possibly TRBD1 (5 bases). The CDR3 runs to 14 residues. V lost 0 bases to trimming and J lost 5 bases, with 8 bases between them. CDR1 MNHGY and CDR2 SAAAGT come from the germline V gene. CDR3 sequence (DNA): TGTGCCAGCAGTTACTCAGGACACAACAATGAGCAGTTCTTC. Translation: CASSYSGHNNEQFF.

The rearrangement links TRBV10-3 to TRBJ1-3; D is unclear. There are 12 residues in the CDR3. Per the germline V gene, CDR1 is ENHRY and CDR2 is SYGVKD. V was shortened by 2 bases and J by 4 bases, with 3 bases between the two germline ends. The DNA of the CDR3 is TGTGCCATCAGTGAGGGAGGAAACACCATATATTTT. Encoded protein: CAISEGGNTIYF.

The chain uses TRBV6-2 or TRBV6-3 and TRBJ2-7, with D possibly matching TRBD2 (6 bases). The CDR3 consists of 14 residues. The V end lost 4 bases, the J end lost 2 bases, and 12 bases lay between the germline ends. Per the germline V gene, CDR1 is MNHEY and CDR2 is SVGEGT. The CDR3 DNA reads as TGTGCCAGCAGTTGGGACTTAGTCACCTACGAGCAGTACTTC. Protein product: CASSWDLVTYEQYF.

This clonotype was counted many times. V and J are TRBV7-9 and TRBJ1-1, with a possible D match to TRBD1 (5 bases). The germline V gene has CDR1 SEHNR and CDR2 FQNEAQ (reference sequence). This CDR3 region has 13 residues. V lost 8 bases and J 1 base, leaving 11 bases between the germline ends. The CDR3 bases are TGTGCCAGCCGAGGGGTCACGAACACTGAAGCTTTCTTT. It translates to CASRGVTNTEAFF.

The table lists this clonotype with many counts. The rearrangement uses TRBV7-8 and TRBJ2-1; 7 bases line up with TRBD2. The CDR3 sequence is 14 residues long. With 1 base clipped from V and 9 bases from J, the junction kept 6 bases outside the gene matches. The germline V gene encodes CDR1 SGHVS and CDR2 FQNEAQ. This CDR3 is CASSLVTSSGEQFF. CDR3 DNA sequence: TGTGCCAGCAGCTTAGTGACTAGCAGTGGTGAGCAGTTCTTC. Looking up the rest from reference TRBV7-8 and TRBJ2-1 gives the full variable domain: GAGVSQSPRYKVAKRGQDVALRCDPISGHVSLFWYQQALGQGPEFLTYFQNEAQLDKSGLPSDRFFAERPEGSVSTLKIQRTQQEDSAVYLCASSLVTSSGEQFFGPGTRLTVL.

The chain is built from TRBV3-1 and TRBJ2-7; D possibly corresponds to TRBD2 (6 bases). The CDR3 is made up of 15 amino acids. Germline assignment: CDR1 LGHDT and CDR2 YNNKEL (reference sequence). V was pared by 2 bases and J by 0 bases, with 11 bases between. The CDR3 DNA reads TGTGCCAGCAGCCAATCCCGGGAGAGCTCCTACGAGCAGTACTTC. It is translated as CASSQSRESSYEQYF.

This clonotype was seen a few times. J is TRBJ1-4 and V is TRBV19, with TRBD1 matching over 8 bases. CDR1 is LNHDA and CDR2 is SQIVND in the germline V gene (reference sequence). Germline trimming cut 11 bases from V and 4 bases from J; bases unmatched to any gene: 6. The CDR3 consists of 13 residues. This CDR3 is CAGGTGHNEKLFF. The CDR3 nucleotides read TGTGCCGGAGGGACAGGCCATAATGAAAAACTGTTTTTT.

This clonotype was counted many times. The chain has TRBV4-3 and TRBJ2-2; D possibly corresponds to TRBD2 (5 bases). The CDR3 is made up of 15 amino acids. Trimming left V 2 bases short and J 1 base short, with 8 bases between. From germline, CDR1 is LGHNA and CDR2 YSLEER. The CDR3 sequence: CASSQNGENTGELFF. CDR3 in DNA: TGCGCCAGCAGCCAAAACGGGGAGAACACCGGGGAGCTGTTTTTT.

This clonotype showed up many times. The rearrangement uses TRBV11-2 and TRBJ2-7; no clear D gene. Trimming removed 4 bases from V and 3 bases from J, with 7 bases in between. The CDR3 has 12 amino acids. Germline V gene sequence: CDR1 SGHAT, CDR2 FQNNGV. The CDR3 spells CASSSANYEQYF. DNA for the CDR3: TGTGCCAGCAGCTCGGCGAACTACGAGCAGTACTTC.

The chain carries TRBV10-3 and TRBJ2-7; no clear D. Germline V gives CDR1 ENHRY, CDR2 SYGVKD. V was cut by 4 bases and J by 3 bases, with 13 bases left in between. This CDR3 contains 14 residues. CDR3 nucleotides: TGTGCCATCAGTGGAGAAGACATCATCTACGAGCAGTACTTC. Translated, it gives CAISGEDIIYEQYF.